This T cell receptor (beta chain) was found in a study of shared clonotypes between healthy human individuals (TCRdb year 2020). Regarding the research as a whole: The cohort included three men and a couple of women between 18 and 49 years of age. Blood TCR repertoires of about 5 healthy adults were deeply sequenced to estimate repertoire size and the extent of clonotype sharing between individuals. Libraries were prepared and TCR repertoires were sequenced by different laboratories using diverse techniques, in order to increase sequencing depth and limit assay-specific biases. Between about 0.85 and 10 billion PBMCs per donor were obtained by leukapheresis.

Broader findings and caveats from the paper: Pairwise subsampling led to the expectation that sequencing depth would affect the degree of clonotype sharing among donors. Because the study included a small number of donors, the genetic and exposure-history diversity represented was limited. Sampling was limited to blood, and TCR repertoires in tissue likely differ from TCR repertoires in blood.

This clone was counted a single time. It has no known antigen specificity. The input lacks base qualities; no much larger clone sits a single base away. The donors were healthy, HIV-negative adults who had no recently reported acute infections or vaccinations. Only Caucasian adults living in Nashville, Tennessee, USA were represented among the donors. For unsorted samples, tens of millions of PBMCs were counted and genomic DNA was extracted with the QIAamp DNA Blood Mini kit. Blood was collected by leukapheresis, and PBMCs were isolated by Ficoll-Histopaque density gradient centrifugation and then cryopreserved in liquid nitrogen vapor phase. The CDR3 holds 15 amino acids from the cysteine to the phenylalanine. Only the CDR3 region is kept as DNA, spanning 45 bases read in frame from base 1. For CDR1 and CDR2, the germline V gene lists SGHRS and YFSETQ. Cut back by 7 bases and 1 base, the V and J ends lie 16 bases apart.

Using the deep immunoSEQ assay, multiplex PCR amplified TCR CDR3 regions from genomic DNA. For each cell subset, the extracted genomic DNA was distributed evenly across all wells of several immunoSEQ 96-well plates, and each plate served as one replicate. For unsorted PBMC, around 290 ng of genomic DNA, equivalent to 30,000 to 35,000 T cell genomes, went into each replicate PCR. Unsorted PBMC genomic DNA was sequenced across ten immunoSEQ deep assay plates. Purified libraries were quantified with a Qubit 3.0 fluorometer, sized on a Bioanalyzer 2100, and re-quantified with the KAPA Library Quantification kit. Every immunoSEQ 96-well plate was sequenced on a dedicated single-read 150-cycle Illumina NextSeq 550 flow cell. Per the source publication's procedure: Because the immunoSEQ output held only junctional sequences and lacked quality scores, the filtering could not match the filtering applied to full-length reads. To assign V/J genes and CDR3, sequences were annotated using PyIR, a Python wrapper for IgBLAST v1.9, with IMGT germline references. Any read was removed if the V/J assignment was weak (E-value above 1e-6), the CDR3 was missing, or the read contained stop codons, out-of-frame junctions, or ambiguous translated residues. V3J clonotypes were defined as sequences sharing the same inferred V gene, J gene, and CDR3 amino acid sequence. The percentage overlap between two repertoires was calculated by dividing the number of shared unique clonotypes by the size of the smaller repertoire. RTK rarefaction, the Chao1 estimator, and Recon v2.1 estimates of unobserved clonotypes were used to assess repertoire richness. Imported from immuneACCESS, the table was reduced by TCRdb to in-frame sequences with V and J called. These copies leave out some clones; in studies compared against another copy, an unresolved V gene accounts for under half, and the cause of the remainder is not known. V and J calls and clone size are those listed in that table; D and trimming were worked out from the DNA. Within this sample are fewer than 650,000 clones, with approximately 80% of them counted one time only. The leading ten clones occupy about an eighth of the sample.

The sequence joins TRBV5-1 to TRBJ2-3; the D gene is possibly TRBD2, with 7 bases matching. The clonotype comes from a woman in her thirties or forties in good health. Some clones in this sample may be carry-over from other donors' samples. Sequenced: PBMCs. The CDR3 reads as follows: CASGGGSGGTDTQYF. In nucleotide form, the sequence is TGCGCCAGCGGGGGCGGGAGTGGTGGCACAGATACGCAGTATTTT.